This TCR beta chain was documented in a study of blood T cells in healthy people across ages. Primers used in a second PCR of about 7 to 12 cycles were a sample-barcoded 5' primer and a J-beta primer mix. TCRdb reprocessed the 5' RACE reads via MiXCR and lists one record per CDR3 protein. Here the sample spans about 770,000 distinct CDR3 sequences, roughly 44% being singletons. The CDR3 has 15 amino acids. Between the trimmed V and J ends, which lost 1 base and 10 bases, there was a span of 22 bases. The germline V gene has CDR1 DFQATT and CDR2 SNEGSKA (reference sequence). With regard to this clonotype: Its antigen is still unknown.

Caucasian, healthy and from Russia, the donors were aged between about 6 and 90. Extraction of total RNA produced a minimum of 5.5 micrograms from each sample. Study outcomes and limitations: Roughly linear declines in TCR beta diversity per million T cells occurred with age. Versus aged donors, long-lived donors had higher diversity and more naive CD4+ cells.

The chain has TRBV20-1 and TRBJ1-2; maybe TRBD1 (5 bases). Sequenced input: blood. This receptor was taken from a man aged 60-69 years in good health. The CDR3 coding sequence is TGCAGTGCTAGAGGGACATTGGGGGTACCCGGCGACTACACCTTC. Its translation is CSARGTLGVPGDYTF.